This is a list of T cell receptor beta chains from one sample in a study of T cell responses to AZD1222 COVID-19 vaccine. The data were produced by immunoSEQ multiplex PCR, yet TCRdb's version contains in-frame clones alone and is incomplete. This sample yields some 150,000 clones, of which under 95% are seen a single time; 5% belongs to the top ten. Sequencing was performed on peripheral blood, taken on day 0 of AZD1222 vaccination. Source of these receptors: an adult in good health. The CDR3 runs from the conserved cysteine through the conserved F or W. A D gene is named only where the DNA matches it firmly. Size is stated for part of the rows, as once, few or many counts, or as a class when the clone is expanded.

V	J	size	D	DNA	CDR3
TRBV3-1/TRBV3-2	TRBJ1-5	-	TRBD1	TGTGCCAGCAGCCAGGGGGGACAGGGTTTAGGGCAGCCCCAGCATTTT	CASSQGGQGLGQPQHF
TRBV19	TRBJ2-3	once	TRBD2	TGTGCCAGTAGTGTGGGGCTAGCGGGAGCCTCTTTCAATACGCAGTATTTT	CASSVGLAGASFNTQYF
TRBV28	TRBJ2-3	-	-	TGTGCCAGCAGCGGAGAACAGACAGATACGCAGTATTTT	CASSGEQTDTQYF
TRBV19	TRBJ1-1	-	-	TGTGCCAGTGTAGTTGGGGGATCTGAAGCTTTCTTT	CASVVGGSEAFF
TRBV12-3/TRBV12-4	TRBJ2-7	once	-	TGTGCCAGCAGTCCCGGGCAGGAGCAGTACTTC	CASSPGQEQYF
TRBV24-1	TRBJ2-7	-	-	TGTGCCCCAATTAACCGCTACGAGCAGTACTTC	CAPINRYEQYF
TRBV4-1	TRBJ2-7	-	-	TGCGCCAGCAGCCAAGAGGCAAGCTCCTACGAGCAGTACTTC	CASSQEASSYEQYF
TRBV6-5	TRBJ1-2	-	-	TGTGCCAGCAGTTACATGGGGCAGGGTAACTATGGCTACACCTTC	CASSYMGQGNYGYTF
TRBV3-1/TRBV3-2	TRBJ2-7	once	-	TGTGCCAGCAGCCTCCTAAGTGAGCAGTACTTC	CASSLLSEQYF
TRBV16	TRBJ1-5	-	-	TGTGCCAGCAGCCAATCGGTGCCAGCTAGCAATCAGCCCCAGCATTTT	CASSQSVPASNQPQHF
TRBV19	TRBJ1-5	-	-	TGTGCCAGTAGTATAGGCTGGTCGTTGCCCCAGCATTTT	CASSIGWSLPQHF
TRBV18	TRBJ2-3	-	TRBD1	TGTGCCAGCTCACACCTTTTGCCCGGGACAGGGATAACAGATACGCAGTATTTT	CASSHLLPGTGITDTQYF
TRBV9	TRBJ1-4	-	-	TGTGCCAGCAGCGGGACCCCGGGACATTTCAATGAAAAACTGTTTTTT	CASSGTPGHFNEKLFF
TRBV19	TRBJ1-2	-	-	TGTGCCAGTAGGGTGAGAGGGGCGGACTATGGCTACACCTTC	CASRVRGADYGYTF
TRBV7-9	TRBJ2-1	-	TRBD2	TGTGCCAGCAGCCCCGGACTAGCGGGGACCTACAATGAGCAGTTCTTC	CASSPGLAGTYNEQFF
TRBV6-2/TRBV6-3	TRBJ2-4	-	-	TGTGCCAGCAGTTACTCGACGGCCGGTATAGCCAAAAACATTCAGTACTTC	CASSYSTAGIAKNIQYF
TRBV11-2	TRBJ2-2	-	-	TGTGCCAGCAGCCAGGGACCGAGCGGCGGGGAGCTGTTTTTT	CASSQGPSGGELFF
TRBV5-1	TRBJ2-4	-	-	TGCGCCAGCAGCTTGGACCCACCATTAAACATTCAGTACTTC	CASSLDPPLNIQYF
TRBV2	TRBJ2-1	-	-	TGTGCCAGCACCCATCGGGGGCTAGATGAGCAGTTCTTC	CASTHRGLDEQFF
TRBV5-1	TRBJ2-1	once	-	TGCGCCAGCAGCTTGGGGGCGGCGGGGAATGAGCAGTTCTTC	CASSLGAAGNEQFF
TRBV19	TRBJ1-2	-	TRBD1	TGTGCCAGTAGTATAGGGACAGGGCGATTCTATGGCTACACCTTC	CASSIGTGRFYGYTF
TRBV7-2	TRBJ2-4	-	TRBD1	TGTGCCAGCAGCTTAAACAGGGGGGAAAACATTCAGTACTTC	CASSLNRGENIQYF
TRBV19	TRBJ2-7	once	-	TGTGCCAGTAGTCCGGTACTAAAGAGGGAGCAGTACTTC	CASSPVLKREQYF
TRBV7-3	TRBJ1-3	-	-	TGTGCCAGCAGTGCCGACAGCCCAGCGTCTGGAAACACCATATATTTT	CASSADSPASGNTIYF
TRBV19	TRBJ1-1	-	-	TGTGCCAGTAGTTCGCAGCGGGGGAGGAACACTGAAGCTTTCTTT	CASSSQRGRNTEAFF
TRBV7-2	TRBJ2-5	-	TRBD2	TGTGCCAGCAGCTTAGAGACTAGCTTCCAAGAGACCCAGTACTTC	CASSLETSFQETQYF
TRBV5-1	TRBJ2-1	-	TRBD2	TGCGCCAGCAGCCCCGGACTAGCGGGAGCGGATGAGCAGTTCTTC	CASSPGLAGADEQFF
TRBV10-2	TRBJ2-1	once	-	TGCGCCAGCAGTGGCGGTACTAGCTTCTACAATGAGCAGTTCTTC	CASSGGTSFYNEQFF
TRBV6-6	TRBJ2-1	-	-	TGTGCCAGCACCCTGACCCTCTACAATGAGCAGTTCTTC	CASTLTLYNEQFF
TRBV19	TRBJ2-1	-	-	TGTGCCAGTAGTATAGGGACACGGGGCGGGAACAATGAGCAGTTCTTC	CASSIGTRGGNNEQFF
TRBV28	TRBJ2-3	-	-	TGTGCCAGCAGTTTACCGTCCTTCAGCACAGATACGCAGTATTTT	CASSLPSFSTDTQYF
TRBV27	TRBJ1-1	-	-	TGTGCCAGTAAATTGGGGGAGTGGACTGAAGCTTTCTTT	CASKLGEWTEAFF
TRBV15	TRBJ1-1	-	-	TGTGCCACCAGTCCGGACTTTACTGAAGCTTTCTTT	CATSPDFTEAFF
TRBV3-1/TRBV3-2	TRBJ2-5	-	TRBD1	TGTGCCAGCAGCCTTGGACAGGGGCTTGGGGAGACCCAGTACTTC	CASSLGQGLGETQYF
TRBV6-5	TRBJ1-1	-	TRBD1	TGTGCCAGCAGTTCCCCCCGACAGGGGGAGGATAAGGCTTTCTTT	CASSSPRQGEDKAFF
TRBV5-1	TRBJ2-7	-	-	TGCGCCAGCAGCTTTACCAGCGGAGCCTACGAGCAGTACTTC	CASSFTSGAYEQYF
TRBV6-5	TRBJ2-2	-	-	TGTGCCAGCTTCCCCAGAAAGGGTAGCACCGGGGAGCTGTTTTTT	CASFPRKGSTGELFF
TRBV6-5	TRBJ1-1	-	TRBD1	TGTGCCAGCAGTTACCAGGGACAGGGGAACACTGAAGCTTTCTTT	CASSYQGQGNTEAFF
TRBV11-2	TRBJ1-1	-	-	TGTGCCAGCAGCCCTACGTTCGGTGAGGCCTTCCATGAAGCTTTCTTT	CASSPTFGEAFHEAFF
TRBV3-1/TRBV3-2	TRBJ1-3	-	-	TGTGCCAGCAGCCAAGATCAGAGGGGAATCGGAAACACCATATATTTT	CASSQDQRGIGNTIYF
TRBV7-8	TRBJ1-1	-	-	TGTGCCAGCAGCCAATGGGGCCTCGGGGAGGGCACTGAAGCTTTCTTT	CASSQWGLGEGTEAFF
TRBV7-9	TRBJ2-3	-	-	TGTGCCAGCAGCCAGTTTAGCGCCCCGGTGCAGTATTTT	CASSQFSAPVQYF
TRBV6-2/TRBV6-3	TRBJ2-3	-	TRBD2	TGTGCCAGCAGTCCCTCGAGGGCTAGCGGGAGCTCGCCTAGCACAGATACGCAGTATTTT	CASSPSRASGSSPSTDTQYF
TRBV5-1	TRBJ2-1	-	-	TGCGCCAGCAGCTTTGGTATAGCGAGAGTGGATGAGCAGTTCTTC	CASSFGIARVDEQFF
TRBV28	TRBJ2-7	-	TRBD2	TGTGCCAGCAGTTTATCCCTGCTAGCGGGAGGTCGTAACTACGAGCAGTACTTC	CASSLSLLAGGRNYEQYF
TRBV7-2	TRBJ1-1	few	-	TGTGCCAGCAGCGAATTCCCACCGGGGGCGGGAACTGAAGCTTTCTTT	CASSEFPPGAGTEAFF
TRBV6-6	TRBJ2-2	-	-	TGTGCCAGCAGTCCCACAGGGTACACCGGGGAGCTGTTTTTT	CASSPTGYTGELFF
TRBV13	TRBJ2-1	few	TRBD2	TGTGCCAGCAGCCCACCGACTAGCGGGAGTGCGAATGAGCAGTTCTTC	CASSPPTSGSANEQFF
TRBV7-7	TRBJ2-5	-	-	TGTGCTAGCAGCTCAGGGACATTGGAGACCCAGTACTTC	CASSSGTLETQYF
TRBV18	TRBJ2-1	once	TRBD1	TGTGCCAGCTCACTGGGACAGGCGAGGGATGAGCAGTTCTTC	CASSLGQARDEQFF
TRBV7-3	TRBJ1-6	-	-	TGTGCCAGCAGCTTAAAGCTGCTCTCGGCTGATAATTCACCCCTCCACTTT	CASSLKLLSADNSPLHF
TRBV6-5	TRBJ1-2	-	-	TGTGCCAGCAAGGGGATGGGGAACTATGGCTACACCTTC	CASKGMGNYGYTF
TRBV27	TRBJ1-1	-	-	TGTGCCAGCAGTTTATCTCCGGGGCCCACTGAAGCTTTCTTT	CASSLSPGPTEAFF
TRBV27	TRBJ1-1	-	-	TGTGCCAGCAGTTTAAGGGGGGGCCGGAGAACTGAAGCTTTCTTT	CASSLRGGRRTEAFF